This TCR beta chain was sequenced in a study of blood T cells in healthy people across ages. Germline V gives CDR1 LNHNV, CDR2 YYDKDF (reference sequence). The CDR3 loop spans 16 amino acids. Germline trimming cut 3 bases from V and 7 bases from J; bases unmatched to any gene: 14. This clonotype was recorded a few times. The authors ran a second PCR of about 7 to 12 cycles using a sample-barcoded 5' primer and a J-beta primer mix. Each CDR3 protein gets one entry after TCRdb re-called the 5' RACE reads with MiXCR. The repertoire holds around 1,700,000 distinct CDR3 sequences, 25% to 30% seen once, with 7% to 9% in the top ten.

Material: blood. This chain joins TRBV15 and TRBJ2-7; TRBD1 agrees at 8 bases. This TCR was recovered from a woman aged 30 to 39 in good health. The CDR3 DNA reads as TGTGCCACCAGCAGCCAGCAAACAGGGGGGAGGAGTGAGCAGTACTTC. This sequence encodes CATSSQQTGGRSEQYF.